This T cell receptor (beta chain) originates from a study of technical replicates of blood from several donors. Germline V gene data show CDR1 as SGHAT and CDR2 as FQDESV (reference sequence). Trimming pared 3 bases from V and 2 bases from J, leaving 10 bases between. This CDR3 region has 14 residues. Here immunoSEQ multiplex PCR was the method, and the copy in TCRdb shows in-frame clones only, minus some. The sample comprises about 84,000 clones, roughly 93% of which are singletons, and roughly 0.26% rests with the top ten. The sequence derives from a human donor in good health. Source material: T cells isolated from PBMCs. V is TRBV11-1 and J is TRBJ2-5; D is unclear. The CDR3 DNA sequence: TGTGCCAGCAGCTTGATTAGAGTTCAAGAGACCCAGTACTTC. Residues: CASSLIRVQETQYF.